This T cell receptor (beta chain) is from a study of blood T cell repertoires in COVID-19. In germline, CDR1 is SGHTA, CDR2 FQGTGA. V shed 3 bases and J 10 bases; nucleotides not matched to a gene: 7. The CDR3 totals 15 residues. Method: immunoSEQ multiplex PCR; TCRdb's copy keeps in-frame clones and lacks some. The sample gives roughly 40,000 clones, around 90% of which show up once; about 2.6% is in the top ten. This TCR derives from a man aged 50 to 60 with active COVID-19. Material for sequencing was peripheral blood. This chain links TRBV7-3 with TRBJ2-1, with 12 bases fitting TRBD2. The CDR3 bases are TGTGCCAGCAGCTTCACTAGCGGGGGGCCATACGAGCAGTTCTTC. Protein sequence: CASSFTSGGPYEQFF.